This is a list of T cell receptor beta chains from one sample in a study of blood T cell repertoires in COVID-19. Sequencing used immunoSEQ multiplex PCR; TCRdb keeps in-frame clones, though not all of them. The data show about 200,000 clones, roughly 85% seen once. Sequences were obtained from peripheral blood. These TCRs come from a woman in her seventies with COVID-19, enrolled during active disease. The CDR3 runs from the conserved cysteine through the conserved F or W. Fields, in order: CDR3 DNA, CDR3 protein, D gene, J gene, V gene, clone size. D genes are given only for firm matches. Only part of the rows carry a size: once, few, many, or a class if the clone is expanded.

TGTGCCAGCAGCGTAGCTAGGGAGGGCACCTATGGCTACACCTTC	CASSVAREGTYGYTF	NA	TRBJ1-2	TRBV9	NA
TGTGCCAGTAGTATACAGGGTGGCAATTCACCCCTCCACTTT	CASSIQGGNSPLHF	NA	TRBJ1-6	TRBV19	NA
TGCGCCAGCAGCTTGAATCCTAGCGGGAACTTGGGGGAGACCCAGTACTTC	CASSLNPSGNLGETQYF	TRBD2	TRBJ2-5	TRBV5-1	NA
TGTGCCTGGAATTTCGGAGGGCTAACTGAAGCTTTCTTT	CAWNFGGLTEAFF	NA	TRBJ1-1	TRBV30	NA
TGTGCCAGCAGCCAGGCTAGCGGGAGGTTCTCCTACGAGCAGTACTTC	CASSQASGRFSYEQYF	TRBD2	TRBJ2-7	TRBV14	NA
TGTGCCAGCAGCACAGCGGGGGGGCTCTCCTACGAGCAGTACTTC	CASSTAGGLSYEQYF	TRBD2	TRBJ2-7	TRBV6-5	NA
TGTGCCAGCAGCTCCCGGGACAGGGGGCTCACTGAAGCTTTCTTT	CASSSRDRGLTEAFF	TRBD1	TRBJ1-1	TRBV11-1	NA
TGCGCCAGCAGCCAAGGGACAGGGAAGGGTGGTTCACCCCTCCACTTT	CASSQGTGKGGSPLHF	TRBD1	TRBJ1-6	TRBV5-1	NA
TGCAGCGTTGACAAGAGCTCCTACAATGAGCAGTTCTTC	CSVDKSSYNEQFF	NA	TRBJ2-1	TRBV29-1	NA
TGCAGCGTTGTTACAACATACGAGCAGTACTTC	CSVVTTYEQYF	NA	TRBJ2-7	TRBV29-1	NA
TGTGCCAGCTCACCGGCGGGGCAAGAGACCCAGTACTTC	CASSPAGQETQYF	NA	TRBJ2-5	TRBV18	NA
TGCGCCAGCCGACCGGGGGTTAGGGATACGCAGTATTTT	CASRPGVRDTQYF	NA	TRBJ2-3	TRBV4-1	NA
TGTGCCAGCAGTGCCGGGACAGCGAATTCACCCCTCCACTTT	CASSAGTANSPLHF	TRBD1	TRBJ1-6	TRBV27	once
TGCAGCGTTGAAAAGACAGGGCCAGGGACTGAAGCTTTCTTT	CSVEKTGPGTEAFF	TRBD1	TRBJ1-1	TRBV29-1	NA
TGTGCCAGCACGGGCGGGAGCTCGTACAATGAGCAGTTCTTC	CASTGGSSYNEQFF	TRBD2	TRBJ2-1	TRBV2	NA
TGCGCCAGCAGCTTGACTAGCCCCTACACCGGGGAGCTGTTTTTT	CASSLTSPYTGELFF	NA	TRBJ2-2	TRBV5-1	NA
TGTGCCAGCAGCAACCCGTCAGAGACCCAGTACTTC	CASSNPSETQYF	NA	TRBJ2-5	TRBV21-1	NA
TGTGCCAGCAGCTTAAGGCAGGGGTCCACAGATACGCAGTATTTT	CASSLRQGSTDTQYF	NA	TRBJ2-3	TRBV5-4	NA
TGTGCTAGTGATCGGACAGGGGGCCGCACAGATACGCAGTATTTT	CASDRTGGRTDTQYF	TRBD1	TRBJ2-3	TRBV12-5	NA
TGTGCCAGCAGCAAGGGGGCAGCCTACAATGAGCAGTTCTTC	CASSKGAAYNEQFF	TRBD1	TRBJ2-1	TRBV5-8	NA
TGTGCCAGCAGCCATCGAGGGGGGGGTGAAAAACTGTTTTTT	CASSHRGGGEKLFF	NA	TRBJ1-4	TRBV3-1/TRBV3-2	once
TGTGCCAGCAGCCCCAATAGTCAGGGTCAAGAGACCCAGTACTTC	CASSPNSQGQETQYF	NA	TRBJ2-5	TRBV7-8	NA
TGCGCCAGCAGTGGTAGCGGTATCTATGGCTACACCTTC	CASSGSGIYGYTF	NA	TRBJ1-2	TRBV10-2	NA
TGTGCCAGCAGCTTAGCACAGGGGGCGAGTGGAAACACCATATATTTT	CASSLAQGASGNTIYF	TRBD1	TRBJ1-3	TRBV7-6	NA
TGTGCCAGCAGCGGCCCGGGGGGGGGCGAATTGCGAAACCGATACGAGCAGTACTTC	CASSGPGGGELRNRYEQYF	TRBD2	TRBJ2-7	TRBV9	once
TGCGCCAGCAGCCAAGACGCCGGGACAGGGAGCAACGAGCAGTACTTC	CASSQDAGTGSNEQYF	TRBD1	TRBJ2-7	TRBV4-3	NA
TGTGCCAGCAGCCACCAGGTGGGTCAGCCCCAGCATTTT	CASSHQVGQPQHF	NA	TRBJ1-5	TRBV14	once
TGTGCCAGCAGCCCCGGGGGGGACAGGGTTGAATTGTATGGCTACACCTTC	CASSPGGDRVELYGYTF	TRBD1	TRBJ1-2	TRBV27	NA
TGTGCCAGTAGTTCACGGTCCGGGGATGAGCAGTTCTTC	CASSSRSGDEQFF	NA	TRBJ2-1	TRBV19	once
TGTGCCAGTGGAGACAGGGGGCTCATCTATAATTCACCCCTCCACTTT	CASGDRGLIYNSPLHF	TRBD1	TRBJ1-6	TRBV19	NA
TGTGCCAGCATCGCCGGGAATAGCAATCAGCCCCAGCATTTT	CASIAGNSNQPQHF	NA	TRBJ1-5	TRBV6-5	few
TGTGCCAGCAGCCTGAGGACAGGTATCTTAGGCGAGCAGTACTTC	CASSLRTGILGEQYF	TRBD1	TRBJ2-7	TRBV5-4	NA
TGTGCCACGCAACTCAATAGCAATCAGCCCCAGCATTTT	CATQLNSNQPQHF	NA	TRBJ1-5	TRBV19	NA
TGTGCCAGCAGCTTAGGAGTCTCCTACGAGCAGTACTTC	CASSLGVSYEQYF	NA	TRBJ2-7	TRBV7-2	NA
TGTGCCTCGGGACAATCCTACGAGCAGTACTTC	CASGQSYEQYF	NA	TRBJ2-7	TRBV6-6	NA
TGCGCCAGCAGCTTCACGGGAGAGTGGGTCAATGAGCAGTTCTTC	CASSFTGEWVNEQFF	NA	TRBJ2-1	TRBV5-1	NA
TGTGCAAGTCGCCCCCGACAGGGCTTTACAGATACGCAGTATTTT	CASRPRQGFTDTQYF	NA	TRBJ2-3	TRBV12-2	once
TGTGCCAGCAGCAGCCCAGGGGGCGATGGCTACACCTTC	CASSSPGGDGYTF	TRBD1	TRBJ1-2	TRBV7-3	few
TGTGCCAGCAGCCATCAAACGGAGGACAGGGGTATCGGTGAGCAGTTCTTC	CASSHQTEDRGIGEQFF	NA	TRBJ2-1	TRBV21-1	once
TGTGCCAGCAGCAAAGGGACAGGGGCTTACCAAGAGACCCAGTACTTC	CASSKGTGAYQETQYF	TRBD1	TRBJ2-5	TRBV7-3	NA
TGTGCCAGCAGTTACGGGGGCGCATACACCGGGGAGCTGTTTTTT	CASSYGGAYTGELFF	NA	TRBJ2-2	TRBV6-2/TRBV6-3	NA
TGTGCCAGCAGCCAACGGGTTTCGGGTGGCTACACCTTC	CASSQRVSGGYTF	NA	TRBJ1-2	TRBV3-1/TRBV3-2	NA
TGTGCCAGCAGTTTGCGTAGGGACAGCAAAGAGCAGTTCTTC	CASSLRRDSKEQFF	TRBD1	TRBJ2-1	TRBV27	NA
TGTGCCAGCAGCTTAGCGAAGGGGGGGGGCCCCTCCTACAATGAGCAGTTCTTC	CASSLAKGGGPSYNEQFF	NA	TRBJ2-1	TRBV7-2	NA
TGTGCCAGCAGCTTAGGGACAGGGACTGCCTATGGCTACACCTTC	CASSLGTGTAYGYTF	TRBD1	TRBJ1-2	TRBV7-2	once
TGTGCCAGCACCGGAAGGACAGGGGACTACAATGAGCAGTTCTTC	CASTGRTGDYNEQFF	TRBD1	TRBJ2-1	TRBV2	NA
TGTGCCAGCAGCTTTGGAGCAGATACGCAGTATTTT	CASSFGADTQYF	NA	TRBJ2-3	TRBV5-6	NA
TGTGCCAGCAGTGCCCTCAGGGGTACCTATGGCTACACCTTC	CASSALRGTYGYTF	NA	TRBJ1-2	TRBV6-2/TRBV6-3	NA
TGTGCCAGCAGTCCCCACGGGACAGCTTACAATGAGCAGTTCTTC	CASSPHGTAYNEQFF	TRBD1	TRBJ2-1	TRBV27	once
TGTGCCAGCAGCCAAGATTGGAGGACCTACGAGCAGTACTTC	CASSQDWRTYEQYF	NA	TRBJ2-7	TRBV4-2	NA
TGTGCCAGCAGCGGGAGGACTAGCGGACCTCCCTACGAGCAGTACTTC	CASSGRTSGPPYEQYF	TRBD2	TRBJ2-7	TRBV5-5	NA